This T cell receptor (beta chain) is drawn from a study of beta chain features in type 1 diabetes (dated by TCRdb to the late 2010s). Regarding the complete study: Mean age, gender distribution, total cell number and subset yield did not differ between patients and healthy donors. A total of over 90,000,000 sorted cells were examined across all samples, and a strong correlation was observed between cell number per subset and RNA yield. In the study, TCRB repertoires of sorted circulating CD4+ T cell subsets from recently diagnosed type 1 diabetes patients were compared with those of matched healthy donors. Whereas all 30 or so donors provided naive and central memory subsets, regulatory and stem cell-like memory subsets were isolated from just 8 patients and roughly eight healthy donors.

Each donor gave one peripheral blood draw, roughly 0.12 L on average, collected into heparinised tubes. Using a panel that included CD45RO, CCR7, CD25, CD127, CD95 and CD27, naive, central memory, regulatory and stem cell-like memory CD4+ T cells were sorted on a BD FACSAria II. Purity was above 95% for every sorted population. PBMCs were isolated right away by Lymphoprep density gradient centrifugation and were stained directly, without culture. So that batch effects would be minimized, each experiment stained and sorted samples in pairs, pairing one healthy donor with one patient. V loses 5 bases at its end and J loses 2 bases; junction bases beyond the gene matches: 9. In the germline V gene, CDR1 corresponds to SGHTA and CDR2 to FQGNSA. There are 15 amino acids in the CDR3, from cysteine to phenylalanine inclusive. Only the CDR3 DNA is retained, 45 bases long and in frame from the first base.

About this clone: Its recognized antigen is unknown. Base qualities were left out, and no much larger clone turns up one base away.

All of the isolated RNA was reverse transcribed with the High Capacity cDNA Reverse Transcription Kit, so expressed TCRB transcripts were sequenced. Naive, central memory and regulatory T cell samples underwent deep immunoSEQ sequencing, averaging roughly 3.4 million total reads per sample. Sorted cells were lysed in RLT buffer, and RNA was extracted using DNase-treated RNeasy Micro or Mini kits according to cell number. Each cell subset was processed separately to prevent cross-contamination, with patient and healthy donor samples processed together. The immunoSEQ multiplex PCR was used to amplify TCRB sequences from cDNA, yielding 87-bp fragments that span the CDR3 region. The amplicons were sequenced using the Illumina HiSeq platform. The paper's data handling went like this. PCR bias was computationally corrected using synthetic template baselines, reads within Hamming distance 2 were collapsed, and singletons that could not be merged were discarded. Reads were aligned against IMGT to assign V, D and J genes, CDR3 length and insertions or deletions at six rearrangement sites. Clonotype counts were normalized to sorted cell number within each subset before computing true diversity and Gini coefficients with the tcR R package. The overlap coefficient, calculated on TCRB nucleotide sequences, was used to measure repertoire sharing. Out-of-frame TCRB sequences from naive cells were analyzed to stand in for the pre-selection repertoire. The immuneACCESS repertoire file appears here via TCRdb, limited to in-frame rearrangements. These files lack a portion of the clones; in checked studies, under half of the deficit traces to unresolved V genes, and the cause of the others is not known. D and trimming were read from the DNA, whereas the V and J calls and clone size are those reported in that table. The sample table lists roughly 290,000 clones, approximately 16% of them with a count of one. The top ten clonotypes cover 0.015% to 0.017% of the sample.

The paper as a whole reports these results and caveats: At VDJ recombination sites, patients with type 1 diabetes made fewer insertions and deleted more nucleotides, a pattern implying thymic rearrangement abnormalities. Type 1 diabetes patients showed a moderate but significant shortening of TCRB CDR3 length in all four CD4+ subsets. Shorter templates might be favored by PCR, yet because patient and control samples were amplified and corrected together, any such skew would affect both groups equally. Because cDNA was sequenced instead of genomic DNA, activated cells with high expression could be over-represented, although the groups did not differ in activation or CD3 levels. Naive, central memory and regulatory TCRB repertoires appeared to be more similar among patients than among healthy donors. Because the HLA sub-analyses included only small numbers of individuals, any influence of HLA type on TCRB rearrangement was left unresolved.

The sequence derives from a man between 18 and 29 years old with type 1 diabetes. Recombination linked TRBV7-2 to TRBJ2-7, with 7 middle bases fitting TRBD1. Input material: naive CD4+ T cells from blood. The cell subset or site label for this specimen denotes: true naive CD4+ T cells. The bases read TGTGCCAGCAGCCCAACCGGGACAGAACCCTACGAGCAGTACTTC. Protein translation: CASSPTGTEPYEQYF.